This T cell receptor beta chain was observed in a study of Graves' ophthalmopathy and Graves' hyperthyroidism. Germline V gene sequence: CDR1 SEHNR, CDR2 FQNEAQ (reference sequence). The CDR3 consists of 13 residues. The ends were cut back, 3 bases at V and 8 bases at J, with 13 bases in the middle. Amplification targeted the TCR beta CDR3 regions, with RNA transcripts as the source material. The first round was an RT-PCR with HTBI primers, and the second round was a multiplex PCR. One entry per CDR3 protein results from TCRdb running MiXCR on the multiplex PCR reads. There are about 550,000 distinct CDR3 sequences in the sample; about two fifths occur only once, and 4% to 5% lies in the top ten.

The chain recombines TRBV7-9 with TRBJ1-1, with D possibly being TRBD1 (6 bases). Sequenced material: peripheral blood or thyroid tissue (not recorded which). This receptor was identified in an adult man with Graves' hyperthyroidism. CDR3: CASSLKDRIEAFF. Here the CDR3 DNA reads TGTGCCAGCAGCTTGAAGGACAGAATAGAAGCTTTCTTT.